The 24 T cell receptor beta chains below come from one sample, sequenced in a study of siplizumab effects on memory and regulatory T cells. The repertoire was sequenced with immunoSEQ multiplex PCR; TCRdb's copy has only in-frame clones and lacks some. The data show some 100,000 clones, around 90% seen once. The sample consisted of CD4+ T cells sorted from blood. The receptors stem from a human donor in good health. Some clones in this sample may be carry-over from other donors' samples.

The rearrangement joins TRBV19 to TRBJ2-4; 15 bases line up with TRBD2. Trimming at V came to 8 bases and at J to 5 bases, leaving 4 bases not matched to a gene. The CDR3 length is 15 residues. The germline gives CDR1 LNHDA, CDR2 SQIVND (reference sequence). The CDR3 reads CASGGLAGGQNIQYF. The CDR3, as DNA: TGTGCCAGTGGGGGACTAGCGGGAGGTCAAAACATTCAGTACTTC.

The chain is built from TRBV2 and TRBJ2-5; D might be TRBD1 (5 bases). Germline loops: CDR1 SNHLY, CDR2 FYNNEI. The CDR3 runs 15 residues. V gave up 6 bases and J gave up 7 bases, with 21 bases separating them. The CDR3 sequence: CASSVGWQGYGTQYF. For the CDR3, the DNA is TGTGCCAGCAGCGTTGGGTGGCAGGGTTACGGGACCCAGTACTTC.

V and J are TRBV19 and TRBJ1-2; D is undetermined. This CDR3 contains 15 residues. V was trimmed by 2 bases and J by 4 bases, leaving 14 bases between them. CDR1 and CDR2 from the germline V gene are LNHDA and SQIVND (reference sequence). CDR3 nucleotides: TGTGCCAGTAGTATACGGCTTGAGAAAAGCTATGGCTACACCTTC. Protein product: CASSIRLEKSYGYTF.

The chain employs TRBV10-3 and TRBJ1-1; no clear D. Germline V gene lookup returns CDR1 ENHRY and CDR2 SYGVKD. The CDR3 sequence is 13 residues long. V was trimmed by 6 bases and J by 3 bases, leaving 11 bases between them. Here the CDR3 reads CAISRKEDTEAFF. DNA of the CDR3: TGTGCCATCAGCAGAAAAGAAGACACTGAAGCTTTCTTT.

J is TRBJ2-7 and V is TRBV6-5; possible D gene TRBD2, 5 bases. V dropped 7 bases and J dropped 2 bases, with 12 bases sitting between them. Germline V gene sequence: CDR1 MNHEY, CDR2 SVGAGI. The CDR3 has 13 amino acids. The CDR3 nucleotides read TGTGCCAGCACCAACCGGGGTACCTACGAGCAGTACTTC. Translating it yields CASTNRGTYEQYF.

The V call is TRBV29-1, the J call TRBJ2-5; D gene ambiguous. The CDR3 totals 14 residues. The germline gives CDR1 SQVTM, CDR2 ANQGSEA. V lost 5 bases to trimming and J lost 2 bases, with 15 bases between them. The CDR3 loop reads CSVRLRAVQETQYF. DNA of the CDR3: TGCAGCGTTCGATTAAGGGCAGTTCAAGAGACCCAGTACTTC.

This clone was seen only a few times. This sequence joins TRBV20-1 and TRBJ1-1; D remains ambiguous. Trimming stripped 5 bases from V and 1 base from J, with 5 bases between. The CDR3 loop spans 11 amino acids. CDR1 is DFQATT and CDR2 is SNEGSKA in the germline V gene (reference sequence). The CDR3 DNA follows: TGCAGTGCTCGACAGAACACTGAAGCTTTCTTT. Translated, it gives CSARQNTEAFF.

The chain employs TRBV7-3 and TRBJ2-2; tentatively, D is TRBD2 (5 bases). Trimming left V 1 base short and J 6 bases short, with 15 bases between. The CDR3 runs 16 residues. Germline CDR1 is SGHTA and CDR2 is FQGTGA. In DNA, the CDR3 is TGTGCCAGCAGCTTAAGAGGAGGTGGCACGGCCGGGGAGCTGTTTTTT. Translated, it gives CASSLRGGGTAGELFF.

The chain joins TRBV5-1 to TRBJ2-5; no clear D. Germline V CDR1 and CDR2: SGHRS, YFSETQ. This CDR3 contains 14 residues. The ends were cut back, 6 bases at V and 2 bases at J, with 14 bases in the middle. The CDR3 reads CASKLELGQETQYF. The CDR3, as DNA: TGCGCCAGCAAACTCGAGTTGGGACAAGAGACCCAGTACTTC.

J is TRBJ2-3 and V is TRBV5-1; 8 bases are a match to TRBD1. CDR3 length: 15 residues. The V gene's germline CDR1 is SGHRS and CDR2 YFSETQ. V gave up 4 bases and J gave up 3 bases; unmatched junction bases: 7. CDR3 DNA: TGCGCCAGCAGCCTTCGGACAGGGAGGACAGATACGCAGTATTTT. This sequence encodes CASSLRTGRTDTQYF.

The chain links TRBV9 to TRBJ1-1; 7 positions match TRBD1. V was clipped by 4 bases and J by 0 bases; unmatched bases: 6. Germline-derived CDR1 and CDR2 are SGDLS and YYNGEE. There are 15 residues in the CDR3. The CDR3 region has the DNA TGTGCCAGCAGCACCCGGACAGGCATGAACACTGAAGCTTTCTTT. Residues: CASSTRTGMNTEAFF.

The CDR3 DNA follows: TGTGCCAGCAGCGCCGTAGGAGCGGGAGTGGGGAATGAGCAGTTCTTC. Protein sequence: CASSAVGAGVGNEQFF. The chain has TRBV5-6 and TRBJ2-1; 8 bases line up with TRBD2. Trimming removed 4 bases from V and 7 bases from J; junction bases left unmatched: 13. The CDR3 has 16 residues. The germline CDR1 and CDR2 sequences are SGHDT and YYEEEE. Drawing the rest from reference TRBV5-6 and TRBJ2-1, the complete variable domain is DAGVTQSPTHLIKTRGQQVTLRCSPKSGHDTVSWYQQALGQGPQFIFQYYEEEERQRGNFPDRFSGHQFPNYSSELNVNALLLGDSALYLCASSAVGAGVGNEQFFGPGTRLTVL.

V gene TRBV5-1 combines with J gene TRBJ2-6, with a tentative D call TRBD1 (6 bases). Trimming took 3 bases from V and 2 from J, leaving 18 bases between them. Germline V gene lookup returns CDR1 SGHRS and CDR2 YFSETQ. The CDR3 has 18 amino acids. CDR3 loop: CASSWRGGADAGANVLTF. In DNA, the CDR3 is TGCGCCAGCAGCTGGAGAGGGGGAGCAGACGCTGGGGCCAACGTCCTGACTTTC.

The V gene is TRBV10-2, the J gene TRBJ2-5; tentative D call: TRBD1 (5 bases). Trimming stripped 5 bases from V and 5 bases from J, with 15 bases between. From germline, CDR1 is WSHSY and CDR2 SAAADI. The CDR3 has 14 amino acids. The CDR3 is CASSPRPGQETQYF. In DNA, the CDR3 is TGCGCCAGCAGTCCTAGGCCAGGGCAGGAGACCCAGTACTTC.

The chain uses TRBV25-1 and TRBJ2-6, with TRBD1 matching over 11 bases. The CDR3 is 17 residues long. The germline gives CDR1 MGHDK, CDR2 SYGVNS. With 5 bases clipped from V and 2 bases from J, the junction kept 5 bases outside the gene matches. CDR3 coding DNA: TGTGCCAGCAGTCGGGACAGGGGGGGACCTGGGGCCAACGTCCTGACTTTC. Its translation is CASSRDRGGPGANVLTF.

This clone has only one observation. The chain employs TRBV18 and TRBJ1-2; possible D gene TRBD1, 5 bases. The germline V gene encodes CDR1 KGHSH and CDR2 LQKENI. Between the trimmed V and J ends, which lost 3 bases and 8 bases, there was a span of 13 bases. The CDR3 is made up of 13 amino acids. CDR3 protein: CASSPVEGEGYTF. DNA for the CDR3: TGTGCCAGCTCACCGGTCGAAGGGGAAGGCTACACCTTC.

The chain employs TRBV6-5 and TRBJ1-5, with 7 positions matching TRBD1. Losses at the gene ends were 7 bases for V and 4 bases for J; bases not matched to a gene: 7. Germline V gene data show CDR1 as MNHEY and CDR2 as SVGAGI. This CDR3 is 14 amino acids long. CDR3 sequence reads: CASKRGRGNQPQHF. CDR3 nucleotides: TGTGCCAGCAAGAGGGGGCGAGGGAATCAGCCCCAGCATTTT.

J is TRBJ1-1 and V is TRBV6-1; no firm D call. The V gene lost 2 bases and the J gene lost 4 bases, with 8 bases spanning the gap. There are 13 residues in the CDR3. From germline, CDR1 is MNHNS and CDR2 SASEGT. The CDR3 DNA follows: TGTGCCAGCAGTGAACAGGTTCCCACTGAAGCTTTCTTT. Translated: CASSEQVPTEAFF.

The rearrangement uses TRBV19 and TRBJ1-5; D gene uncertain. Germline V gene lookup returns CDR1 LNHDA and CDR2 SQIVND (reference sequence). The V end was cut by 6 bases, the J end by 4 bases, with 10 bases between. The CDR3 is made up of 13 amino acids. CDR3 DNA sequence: TGTGCCAGTAGAAGACGGGAAAATCAGCCCCAGCATTTT. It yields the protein CASRRRENQPQHF.

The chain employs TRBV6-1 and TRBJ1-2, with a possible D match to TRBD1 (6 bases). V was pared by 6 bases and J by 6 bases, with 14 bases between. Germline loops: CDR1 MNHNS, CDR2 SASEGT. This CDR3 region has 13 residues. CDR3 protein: CASSNTGRDGYTF. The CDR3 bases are TGTGCCAGCAGCAACACAGGGAGGGATGGCTACACCTTC.

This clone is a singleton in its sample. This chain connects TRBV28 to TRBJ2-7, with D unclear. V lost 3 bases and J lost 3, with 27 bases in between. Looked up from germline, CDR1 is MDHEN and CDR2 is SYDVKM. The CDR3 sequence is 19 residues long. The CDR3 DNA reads TGTGCCAGCAGTTTTAAGTTGAGTCTCCCCCGGACGTTAAGCTACGAGCAGTACTTC. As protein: CASSFKLSLPRTLSYEQYF.

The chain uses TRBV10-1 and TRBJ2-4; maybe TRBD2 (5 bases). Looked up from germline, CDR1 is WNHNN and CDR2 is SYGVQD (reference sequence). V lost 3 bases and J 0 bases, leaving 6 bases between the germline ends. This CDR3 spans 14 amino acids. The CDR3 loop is CASSDGGAKNIQYF. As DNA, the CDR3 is TGCGCCAGCAGTGATGGAGGAGCCAAAAACATTCAGTACTTC.

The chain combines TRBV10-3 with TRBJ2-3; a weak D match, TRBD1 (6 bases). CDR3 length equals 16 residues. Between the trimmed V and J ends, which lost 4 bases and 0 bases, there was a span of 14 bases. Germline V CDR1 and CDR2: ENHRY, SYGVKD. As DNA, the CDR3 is TGTGCCATCAGTGTCTTGGACAGATCTAGCACAGATACGCAGTATTTT. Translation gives CAISVLDRSSTDTQYF.

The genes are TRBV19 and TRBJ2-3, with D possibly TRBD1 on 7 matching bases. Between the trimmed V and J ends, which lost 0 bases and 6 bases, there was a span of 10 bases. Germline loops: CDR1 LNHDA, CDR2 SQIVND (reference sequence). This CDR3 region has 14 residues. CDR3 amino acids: CASSIEAGGDTQYF. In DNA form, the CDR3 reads TGTGCCAGTAGTATAGAGGCAGGGGGGGATACGCAGTATTTT.